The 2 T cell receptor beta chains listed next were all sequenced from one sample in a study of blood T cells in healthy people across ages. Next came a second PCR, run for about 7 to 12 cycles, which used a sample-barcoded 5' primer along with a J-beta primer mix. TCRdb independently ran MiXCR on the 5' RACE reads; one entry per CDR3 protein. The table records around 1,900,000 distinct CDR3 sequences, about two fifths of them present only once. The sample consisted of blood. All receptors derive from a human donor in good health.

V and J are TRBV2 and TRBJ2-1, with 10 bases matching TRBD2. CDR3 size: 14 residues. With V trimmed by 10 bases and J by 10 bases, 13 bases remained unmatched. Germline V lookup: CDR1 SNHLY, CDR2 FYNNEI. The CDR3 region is CATWSAGGIGEQFF. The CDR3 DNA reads TGTGCCACCTGGTCAGCGGGGGGGATAGGAGAGCAGTTCTTC.

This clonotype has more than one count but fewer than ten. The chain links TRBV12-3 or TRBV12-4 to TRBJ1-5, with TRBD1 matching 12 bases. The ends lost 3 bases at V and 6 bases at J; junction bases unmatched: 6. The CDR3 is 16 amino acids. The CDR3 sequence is CASSFHAGQGAQPQHF. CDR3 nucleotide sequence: TGTGCCAGCAGTTTTCATGCGGGACAGGGGGCTCAGCCCCAGCATTTT.